Below are 25 T cell receptor beta chains sequenced from a single sample in a study of blood T cell repertoires in COVID-19. Clones were sequenced by immunoSEQ multiplex PCR, and TCRdb holds only the in-frame ones, with some missing. In the table there are about 130,000 clones, over 75% of which are singletons. The specimen was peripheral blood. The receptors were gathered from a man aged 40-50 years with active or convalescent COVID-19.

The V gene is TRBV25-1, the J gene TRBJ2-5; perhaps TRBD1 as D (5 bases). Germline CDR1 MGHDK, CDR2 SYGVNS. V gave up 1 base and J gave up 9 bases, with 12 bases separating them. The CDR3 is made up of 13 amino acids. CDR3 sequence (DNA): TGTGCCAGCAGTGAATCCGACAGCCGTTCCCAGTACTTC. It yields the protein CASSESDSRSQYF.

V is TRBV18 and J is TRBJ2-5, with 8 bases matching TRBD1. The CDR3 has 16 amino acids. With V trimmed by 0 bases and J by 1 base, 4 bases remained unmatched. Germline V gene sequence: CDR1 KGHSH, CDR2 LQKENI. CDR3 DNA: TGTGCCAGCTCACCACCTTGGACAGGGATCCAAGAGACCCAGTACTTC. Amino acid sequence: CASSPPWTGIQETQYF.

CDR3 sequence: CASSRAGTVTDTQYF. CDR3 DNA sequence: TGTGCCAGCAGCCGGGCCGGGACAGTCACAGATACGCAGTATTTT. The V gene is TRBV3-1 (or the pseudogene TRBV3-2), the J gene TRBJ2-3; TRBD1 matches 7 bases. Germline CDR1 and CDR2: LGHDT and YNNKEL (reference sequence). This CDR3 region has 15 residues. The V and J ends lost 4 bases and 2 bases, in that order; junction bases with no gene match: 6.

This clone was found once. The chain uses TRBV9 and TRBJ1-3; D unresolved. CDR1 SGDLS and CDR2 YYNGEE come from the germline V gene. V was shortened by 3 bases and J by 1 base, with 5 bases between the two germline ends. The CDR3 runs 13 residues. CDR3 sequence: CASSAVSGNTIYF. The CDR3 bases are TGTGCCAGCAGCGCTGTGTCTGGAAACACCATATATTTT.

The gene calls are TRBV4-2 and TRBJ2-1; 9 positions match TRBD2. V gave up 5 bases and J gave up 0 bases; unmatched junction bases: 5. The germline CDR1 and CDR2 sequences are LGHNA and YNFKEQ. The CDR3 runs to 16 residues. The CDR3 sequence is CASSSQAGGSYNEQFF. In nucleotides, the CDR3 is TGTGCCAGCAGCTCACAAGCGGGGGGCTCCTACAATGAGCAGTTCTTC.

The V call is TRBV20-1, the J call TRBJ2-1; D gene uncertain. This CDR3 spans 11 amino acids. V was shortened by 6 bases and J by 8 bases, with 11 bases between the two germline ends. Per germline, CDR1 DFQATT and CDR2 SNEGSKA (reference sequence). CDR3 coding DNA: TGCAGTGCCATGACCGGAGATGAGCAGTTCTTC. Its translation: CSAMTGDEQFF.

This chain joins TRBV3-1 (or the pseudogene TRBV3-2) and TRBJ1-4; 7 nucleotides align to TRBD1. The CDR3 length is 15 residues. V was pared by 4 bases and J by 7 bases, with 9 bases of the junction left unmatched. The germline V gene encodes CDR1 LGHDT and CDR2 YNNKEL (reference sequence). CDR3 sequence: CASSRSTGRGEKLFF. CDR3 DNA: TGTGCCAGCAGCCGATCGACAGGGAGAGGTGAAAAACTGTTTTTT.

There are a few counts of this clone. Other DNA sequences of this sample code for an identical CDR3. CDR3 loop: CASSPRGSSYNEQFF. CDR3 DNA: TGTGCCAGCAGTCCGCGGGGGAGCTCCTACAATGAGCAGTTCTTC. V is TRBV6-5 and J is TRBJ2-1, with TRBD2 matching 7 bases. Per germline, CDR1 MNHEY and CDR2 SVGAGI. The V segment lost 5 bases and the J segment 0 bases; nucleotides outside the gene matches: 4. The CDR3 consists of 15 residues.

This rearrangement joins TRBV7-3 to TRBJ2-1; D is perhaps TRBD2 (5 bases). V shed 4 bases and J shed 6 bases, with 16 bases lying between them. Germline lookup yields CDR1 SGHTA and CDR2 FQGTGA. The CDR3 sequence is 15 residues long. The CDR3 region has the DNA TGTGCCAGCAGCTCCGGACTCGGGGAATTCAATGAGCAGTTCTTC. Translating gives CASSSGLGEFNEQFF.

The rearrangement joins TRBV10-1 to TRBJ2-5; 8 nucleotides align to TRBD1. This CDR3 spans 15 amino acids. Germline V gene lookup returns CDR1 WNHNN and CDR2 SYGVQD (reference sequence). Losses at the gene ends were 6 bases for V and 1 base for J; bases not matched to a gene: 7. CDR3 sequence: CASRKGTGFQETQYF. As DNA, the CDR3 is TGCGCCAGCAGGAAGGGGACAGGCTTCCAAGAGACCCAGTACTTC.

The genes are TRBV6-5 and TRBJ1-1; D gene ambiguous. Germline lookup yields CDR1 MNHEY and CDR2 SVGAGI. Between the trimmed V and J ends, which lost 3 bases and 8 bases, there was a span of 7 bases. CDR3 length: 11 residues. CDR3 sequence reads: CASSYGVEAFF. DNA for the CDR3: TGTGCCAGCAGTTATGGAGTCGAAGCTTTCTTT.

The chain is built from TRBV7-3 and TRBJ1-2, with 7 bases matching TRBD1. Trimming took 5 bases from V and 6 from J; bases not matched to a gene: 6. Germline V lookup: CDR1 SGHTA, CDR2 FQGTGA. The CDR3 runs to 13 residues. For the CDR3, the DNA is TGTGCCAGCAGCCCCGGGACAGCAAATGGCTACACCTTC. Translated, it gives CASSPGTANGYTF.

This clone was seen once. The chain employs TRBV13 and TRBJ2-7; the match to TRBD1 covers 11 bases. The J segment lost 7 bases and the V segment lost 4 bases, leaving 18 bases of the junction unmatched. Germline V gene sequence: CDR1 PRHDT, CDR2 FYEKMQ (reference sequence). This CDR3 is 18 amino acids long. The CDR3 region is CASSSLSTPGTGGWEQYF. The CDR3 bases are TGTGCCAGCAGCTCCCTTTCAACGCCCGGGACAGGGGGGTGGGAGCAGTACTTC.

This chain's CDR3 is CASRRDSDSYGYTF. In nucleotides, the CDR3 is TGTGCCAGTAGGAGGGACAGCGACTCCTATGGCTACACCTTC. The chain employs TRBV19 and TRBJ1-2; 7 bases line up with TRBD1. Germline loops: CDR1 LNHDA, CDR2 SQIVND (reference sequence). CDR3 length: 14 amino acids. Trimming took 6 bases from V and 4 from J; bases not matched to a gene: 8.

The chain joins TRBV5-1 to TRBJ2-7, with TRBD1 matching over 8 bases. With 3 bases clipped from V and 4 bases from J, the junction kept 3 bases outside the gene matches. This CDR3 region has 13 residues. From germline, CDR1 is SGHRS and CDR2 YFSETQ. CDR3 bases: TGCGCCAGCAGCTGGGACAGGCCGTACGAGCAGTACTTC. Translating it yields CASSWDRPYEQYF.

The chain recombines TRBV28 with TRBJ2-7, with 7 bases that match TRBD1. CDR3 length equals 13 residues. V lost 8 bases to trimming and J lost 2 bases; unmatched junction nucleotides: 6. From germline, CDR1 is MDHEN and CDR2 SYDVKM. For the CDR3, the DNA is TGTGCCAGCCACGGACAGGCCACCTACGAGCAGTACTTC. It codes for CASHGQATYEQYF.

The CDR3 region has the DNA TGTGCCAGCAGCTTACCACAGGGAAATTCACCCCTCCACTTT. As protein: CASSLPQGNSPLHF. The chain uses TRBV7-2 and TRBJ1-6, with D perhaps TRBD1 (6 bases). V dropped 2 bases and J dropped 7 bases, with 9 bases sitting between them. The CDR3 covers 14 residues. CDR1 and CDR2 (germline): SGHTA, FQGNSA.

This chain joins TRBV7-9 and TRBJ1-3; 8 bases fit TRBD1. Looked up from germline, CDR1 is SEHNR and CDR2 is FQNEAQ (reference sequence). V was clipped by 5 bases and J by 0 bases; unmatched bases: 6. This CDR3 is built from 16 residues. The CDR3 DNA sequence: TGTGCCAGCAGCCGACTGGGACAGGACTCTGGAAACACCATATATTTT. Amino acid sequence: CASSRLGQDSGNTIYF.

This rearrangement joins TRBV19 to TRBJ1-4; 8 bases match TRBD1. Looked up from germline, CDR1 is LNHDA and CDR2 is SQIVND (reference sequence). The V gene end was trimmed by 10 bases and the J gene end by 8 bases; junction bases not matched to a gene: 9. The CDR3 has 13 amino acids. CDR3 DNA: TGTGCCACCGCCGGGACAGGTAGAGAAAAACTGTTTTTT. Its translation: CATAGTGREKLFF.

This rearrangement joins TRBV27 to TRBJ1-6; 7 bases match TRBD1. The CDR3 sequence is 12 residues long. Germline CDR1 and CDR2: MNHEY and SMNVEV (reference sequence). V lost 4 bases to trimming and J lost 10 bases; unmatched junction nucleotides: 1. For the CDR3, the DNA is TGTGCCAGCAGTTCGGGACAGTCACCCCTCCACTTT. Its translation is CASSSGQSPLHF.

The V call is TRBV2, the J call TRBJ1-1, with D perhaps matching TRBD1 (6 bases). CDR3 size: 14 residues. Germline CDR1 reads SNHLY; CDR2 reads FYNNEI. Trimming shortened V by 6 bases and J by 2 bases, and 13 bases separated the two germline ends. CDR3 sequence (DNA): TGTGCCAGCAGAGAGGACAGAGCCAACACTGAAGCTTTCTTT. It yields the protein CASREDRANTEAFF.

V and J are TRBV5-1 and TRBJ2-3; 8 bases fit TRBD1. Germline CDR1 reads SGHRS; CDR2 reads YFSETQ. The ends lost 4 bases at V and 2 bases at J; junction bases unmatched: 6. The CDR3 loop spans 15 amino acids. The CDR3 bases are TGCGCCAGCAGCGAAAGGACAGGGCCCACAGATACGCAGTATTTT. This sequence encodes CASSERTGPTDTQYF.

The chain carries TRBV7-8 and TRBJ1-3, with 8 bases aligning to TRBD1. The ends lost 5 bases at V and 3 bases at J; junction bases unmatched: 15. In germline, CDR1 is SGHVS, CDR2 FQNEAQ. The CDR3 runs 18 residues. The CDR3 sequence is CASSRPRNRGNNGNTIYF. The CDR3 DNA is TGTGCCAGCAGCCGCCCCCGGAACAGGGGGAATAATGGAAACACCATATATTTT.

The chain's CDR3 is CASSSPGGGMNTEAFF. CDR3 sequence (DNA): TGTGCCAGTAGTAGCCCTGGAGGAGGCATGAACACTGAAGCTTTCTTT. This chain connects TRBV19 to TRBJ1-1; the D is unclear. V dropped 4 bases and J dropped 0 bases, with 15 bases sitting between them. Germline V gene lookup returns CDR1 LNHDA and CDR2 SQIVND (reference sequence). This CDR3 contains 16 residues.

The chain joins TRBV24-1 to TRBJ2-1; D may be TRBD2 (5 bases). CDR3 size: 15 residues. Trimming cost V 5 bases and J 0 bases, with 10 bases left between them. CDR1 is KGHDR and CDR2 is SFDVKD in the germline V gene. This CDR3 is CATSARGSSYNEQFF. The CDR3 bases are TGTGCCACCAGTGCCCGAGGGAGCTCCTACAATGAGCAGTTCTTC.